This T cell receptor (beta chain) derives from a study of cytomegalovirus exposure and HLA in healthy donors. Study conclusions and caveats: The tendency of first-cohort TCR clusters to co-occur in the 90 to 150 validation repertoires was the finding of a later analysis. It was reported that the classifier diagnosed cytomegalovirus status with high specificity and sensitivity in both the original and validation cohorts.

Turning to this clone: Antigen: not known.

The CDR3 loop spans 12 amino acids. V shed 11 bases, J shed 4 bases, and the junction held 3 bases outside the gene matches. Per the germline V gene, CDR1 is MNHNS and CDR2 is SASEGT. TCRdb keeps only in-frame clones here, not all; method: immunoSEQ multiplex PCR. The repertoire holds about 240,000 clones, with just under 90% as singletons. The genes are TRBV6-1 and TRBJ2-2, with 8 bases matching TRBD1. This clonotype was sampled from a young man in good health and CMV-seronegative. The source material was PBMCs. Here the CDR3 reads CAGQGLTGELFF. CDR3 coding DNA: TGTGCCGGACAGGGTCTCACCGGGGAGCTGTTTTTT.